The 8 T cell receptor beta chains presented below share a single source sample, sequenced in a study of shared clonotypes between healthy human individuals. Using immunoSEQ multiplex PCR, the repertoire was profiled, and TCRdb retains in-frame clones only, with some absent. The repertoire holds about 1 million clones, with about 74% as singletons. Sequences were obtained from memory CD4+ T cells sorted from blood. Subset described: CD45RA-negative fraction. These receptors were collected from a man in his late teens or twenties in good health.

This chain uses TRBV19 with TRBJ1-1; D is unclear. This CDR3 comprises 15 residues. CDR1 is LNHDA, CDR2 SQIVND, per germline (reference sequence). V dropped 7 bases and J dropped 1 base, with 16 bases sitting between them. CDR3 coding DNA: TGTGCCAGTACTCTGGGCACAGTAGAGAACACTGAAGCTTTCTTT. It is translated as CASTLGTVENTEAFF.

The gene calls are TRBV6-6 and TRBJ2-7, with D perhaps matching TRBD1 or TRBD2 (5 bases each). V was cut by 5 bases and J by 8 bases, with 19 bases left in between. The CDR3 has 14 residues. Germline CDR1 reads MNHNY; CDR2 reads SVGAGI (reference sequence). This chain's CDR3 is CASSPGAEERKQYF. DNA of the CDR3: TGTGCCAGCAGTCCCGGGGCGGAGGAGCGGAAGCAGTACTTC.

J is TRBJ2-4 and V is TRBV11-2, with TRBD2 matching 7 bases. Trimming at V came to 5 bases and at J to 7 bases, leaving 11 bases not matched to a gene. Germline CDR1 SGHAT, CDR2 FQNNGV. The CDR3 covers 15 residues. The CDR3 loop is CASSTGVLSGNIQYF. CDR3 coding DNA: TGTGCCAGCAGCACCGGCGTACTTAGCGGGAACATTCAGTACTTC.

The rearrangement links TRBV19 to TRBJ2-7; D is unresolved. V lost 5 bases and J 0 bases, leaving 11 bases between the germline ends. Germline CDR1 and CDR2: LNHDA and SQIVND (reference sequence). The CDR3 length is 14 residues. The CDR3 DNA follows: TGTGCCAGTAGTCTCGGGCCCCTCTCCTACGAGCAGTACTTC. Translating it yields CASSLGPLSYEQYF.

The rearrangement links TRBV19 to TRBJ2-2, with D possibly matching TRBD2 (5 bases). CDR1 is LNHDA and CDR2 is SQIVND in the germline V gene (reference sequence). Trimming cost V 7 bases and J 2 bases, with 11 bases left between them. The CDR3 spans 14 residues. The CDR3 DNA is TGTGCCAGTATGAGTGGGAGAAACACCGGGGAGCTGTTTTTT. Translation: CASMSGRNTGELFF.

The rearrangement uses TRBV25-1 and TRBJ1-6; 8 bases align to TRBD1. With 5 bases clipped from V and 1 base from J, the junction kept 4 bases outside the gene matches. CDR1 is MGHDK and CDR2 is SYGVNS in the germline V gene. CDR3 length: 16 residues. CDR3 nucleotide sequence: TGTGCCAGCAGTACAGGGGGGGGTTCCTATAATTCACCCCTCCACTTT. Protein: CASSTGGGSYNSPLHF.

V usage is TRBV10-2 and J usage is TRBJ2-1; D uncertain. Trimming took off 3 bases at V and 8 bases at J, with 14 bases between the two ends. The germline CDR1 and CDR2 sequences are WSHSY and SAAADI. The CDR3 is 14 residues long. The CDR3 region has the DNA TGCGCCAGCAGTGATCAAATTACAACCTATGAGCAGTTCTTC. It is translated as CASSDQITTYEQFF.

Turning to this clone: Other DNA sequences of this sample code for an identical CDR3. The chain couples TRBV7-2 to TRBJ2-7; TRBD1 matches at 10 bases. Germline V gene data show CDR1 as SGHTA and CDR2 as FQGNSA. The CDR3 has 15 residues. J lost 3 bases, V lost 3 bases, and 5 bases had no gene match. Here the CDR3 DNA reads TGTGCCAGCAGCTTGGACAGGGGGGTTTACTACGAGCAGTACTTC. Its translation is CASSLDRGVYYEQYF.